The 26 T cell receptor beta chains below all came from one sample that was sequenced in a study of T-cell reconstitution after alpha-beta-depleted transplantation in children (dated by TCRdb to the mid-2010s). Library preparation was by PCR. The sequencer listed for this sample is Illumina HiSeq 2500. Molecular barcoding was employed in the preparation of TCR libraries, with unique molecular identifiers being used to normalize TCRbeta repertoire quantification. Clones were called with MiXCR by TCRdb after fastp trimmed the public reads at Q25, and only in-frame beta chains were retained. Merged by CDR3 protein, the rows form single entries marked with the most common genes and DNA. The sample table records 70,000 to 95,000 distinct CDR3 sequences; 12% of these occur just once. Roughly 13% of the sample is in the top ten clones. Sequenced material: PBMCs from the stem cell graft donor, taken from the stem cell graft. Source of these receptors: a human donor who donated a stem cell graft to a child with inherited bone marrow failure.

Remarks on this clonotype: This may be a read error: a much more frequent sequence differs by one nucleotide. This sequence joins TRBV20-1 and TRBJ1-1; D gene ambiguous. The germline CDR1 and CDR2 sequences are DFQATT and SNEGSKA (reference sequence). This CDR3 spans 16 amino acids. V shed 3 bases and J shed 2 bases, with 19 bases lying between them. CDR3 nucleotide sequence: TGCAGTGCTAGCCCCCAAAGCCGTCGTATCAACACTGAAGCTTTCTTT. Translating it yields CSASPQSRRINTEAFF.

This clonotype was recorded at least ten times. The V and J genes are TRBV27 and TRBJ2-1, with 7 nucleotides matching TRBD1. The CDR3 is 15 residues long. The germline V gene has CDR1 MNHEY and CDR2 SMNVEV (reference sequence). J was trimmed by 5 bases and V by 3 bases; bases with no gene match: 7. This CDR3 is CASSFGTGTDNEQFF. For the CDR3, the DNA is TGTGCCAGCAGTTTTGGCACAGGGACAGACAATGAGCAGTTCTTC.

This clonotype was seen at least ten times. This sequence joins TRBV5-1 and TRBJ2-7, with TRBD2 identical over 10 bases. Germline V CDR1 and CDR2: SGHRS, YFSETQ. The CDR3 is made up of 15 amino acids. The V segment lost 1 base and the J segment 2 bases; nucleotides outside the gene matches: 3. The CDR3 nucleotides read TGCGCCAGCAGCTTGACTAGCGGGATAACCTACGAGCAGTACTTC. Amino acids: CASSLTSGITYEQYF.

This clonotype was recorded many times. The germline gene is not matched at one end of the junction; a read error may be the cause. The CDR3 reads CSARGGAYEQYF. The CDR3 DNA is TGCAGTGCCAGAGGGGGGGCCTACGAGCAGTACTTC. The rearrangement joins TRBV20-1 to TRBJ2-7; D may be TRBD2 (7 bases). The CDR3 covers 12 residues. Germline values: CDR1 DFQATT, CDR2 SNEGSKA (reference sequence).

This clonotype was counted many times. V gene TRBV3-1 combines with J gene TRBJ1-5; 10 positions agree with TRBD1. Trimming removed 8 bases from V and 5 bases from J; junction bases left unmatched: 3. Germline V lookup: CDR1 LGHDT, CDR2 YNNKEL (reference sequence). There are 13 residues in the CDR3. The CDR3 DNA reads TGTGCCAGCGGCGGGACAGGGGATCAGCCCCAGCATTTT. Its translation: CASGGTGDQPQHF.

This clonotype was observed many times. V usage is TRBV20-1 and J usage is TRBJ2-6; D ambiguous. Germline CDR1 is DFQATT and CDR2 is SNEGSKA (reference sequence). Between the trimmed V and J ends, which lost 3 bases and 0 bases, there was a span of 9 bases. This CDR3 contains 15 residues. The CDR3 DNA sequence: TGCAGTGCTAGCTATAGGAACTCTGGGGCCAACGTCCTGACTTTC. This gives the protein CSASYRNSGANVLTF.

In its sample, this clonotype was seen many times. The chain links TRBV7-6 to TRBJ1-1, with D possibly being TRBD1 (6 bases). The CDR3 has 14 residues. Germline CDR1 and CDR2: SGHVS and FNYEAQ. The V end lost 3 bases, the J end lost 1 base, and 9 bases lay between the germline ends. Written as DNA, the CDR3 is TGTGCCAGCAGCTTTGTACAGGGGAACACTGAAGCTTTCTTT. This encodes CASSFVQGNTEAFF.

There are many counts of this clonotype. The chain combines TRBV7-2 with TRBJ2-2; D is uncertain. Trimming cost V 1 base and J 6 bases, with 12 bases left between them. The CDR3 runs to 15 residues. Per the germline V gene, CDR1 is SGHTA and CDR2 is FQGNSA. The CDR3 spells CASSLVPPPAGELFF. CDR3 DNA sequence: TGTGCCAGCAGCTTAGTTCCCCCGCCGGCCGGGGAGCTGTTTTTT.

This clonotype occurred a few times. The rearrangement uses TRBV7-3 and TRBJ2-1, with 8 positions matching TRBD1. This CDR3 spans 13 amino acids. Germline assignment: CDR1 SGHTA and CDR2 FQGTGA. V lost 3 bases, J lost 9 bases, and 4 bases stayed unmatched. The CDR3 is CASSFAQGAEQFF. The CDR3 nucleotides read TGTGCCAGCAGCTTCGCTCAGGGGGCTGAGCAGTTCTTC. The variable domain in full, with the rest retrieved from reference TRBV7-3 and TRBJ2-1, is GAGVSQTPSNKVTEKGKYVELRCDPISGHTALYWYRQSLGQGPEFLIYFQGTGAADDSGLPNDRFFAVRPEGSVSTLKIQRTERGDSAVYLCASSFAQGAEQFFGPGTRLTVL.

This clonotype has ten or more counts. This chain joins TRBV2 and TRBJ2-1; a weak D match, TRBD1 (5 bases). The V and J ends lost 6 bases and 4 bases respectively, with 16 bases between them. CDR3 length: 15 residues. Germline V gene sequence: CDR1 SNHLY, CDR2 FYNNEI. The CDR3 reads CASSDQGGPYNEQFF. The CDR3 nucleotides are TGTGCCAGCAGCGACCAGGGTGGACCGTACAATGAGCAGTTCTTC.

In this sample, this clonotype turned up many times. The chain uses TRBV7-9 and TRBJ2-3; TRBD1 or TRBD2 may be the D gene (5 bases each). V was shortened by 1 base and J by 1 base, with 9 bases between the two germline ends. The CDR3 consists of 15 residues. Germline V gives CDR1 SEHNR, CDR2 FQNEAQ (reference sequence). The CDR3 nucleotides read TGTGCCAGCAGCTTAGGGGACGGAGGCACAGATACGCAGTATTTT. As protein: CASSLGDGGTDTQYF.

This clonotype was seen repeatedly, ten times or more. This chain joins TRBV7-9 and TRBJ2-1, with unresolved D. V lost 5 bases to trimming and J lost 4 bases, with 9 bases between them. The CDR3 has 13 amino acids. Per the germline V gene, CDR1 is SEHNR and CDR2 is FQNEAQ (reference sequence). Here the CDR3 DNA reads TGTGCCAGCAGCCCCAGAATTTACAATGAGCAGTTCTTC. Protein: CASSPRIYNEQFF.

This clonotype was observed many times. DNA for the CDR3: TGTGCCAGCAGCCATTCGCGGCCTTCTGCCTATGGCTACACCTTC. Protein sequence: CASSHSRPSAYGYTF. The chain couples TRBV14 to TRBJ1-2; D not resolved. CDR1 SGHDN and CDR2 FVKESK come from the germline V gene. This CDR3 comprises 15 residues. The V gene lost 3 bases and the J gene lost 4 bases, with 15 bases spanning the gap.

This clonotype was counted at least ten times. This sequence joins TRBV7-9 and TRBJ1-4; the D is unclear. CDR1 and CDR2 (germline): SEHNR, FQNEAQ (reference sequence). Trimming took off 1 base at V and 5 bases at J, with 11 bases between the two ends. The CDR3 spans 15 residues. The CDR3 coding sequence is TGTGCCAGCAGCTTAGAGGCGACTGTGAATGAAAAACTGTTTTTT. It specifies CASSLEATVNEKLFF.

The table lists this clonotype with many counts. The J gene is TRBJ1-1, the V gene TRBV28, with a tentative D call TRBD1 (5 bases). The CDR3 has 11 residues. Germline-derived CDR1 and CDR2 are MDHEN and SYDVKM. V shed 7 bases and J shed 7 bases, with 10 bases lying between them. The CDR3 loop reads CASITTDEAFF. Written as DNA, the CDR3 is TGTGCCAGCATCACGACAGATGAAGCTTTCTTT.

This clonotype came up many times. The V gene is TRBV7-2, the J gene TRBJ2-7; TRBD2 matches at 11 bases. V gave up 7 bases and J gave up 0 bases; unmatched junction bases: 11. The CDR3 covers 17 residues. The germline gives CDR1 SGHTA, CDR2 FQGNSA. The DNA for the CDR3 is TGTGCCAGCACATGGGGCCTAGCGGGGGGACACTCCTACGAGCAGTACTTC. Residues: CASTWGLAGGHSYEQYF.

Ten or more counts support this clonotype. The chain employs TRBV4-3 and TRBJ2-7; D uncertain. Germline CDR1 LGHNA, CDR2 YSLEER. The CDR3 consists of 18 residues. Trimming left V 0 bases short and J 0 bases short, with 18 bases between. The CDR3: CASSQDVYAALSSYEQYF. CDR3 in DNA: TGCGCCAGCAGCCAAGATGTATATGCAGCTTTGAGCTCCTACGAGCAGTACTTC.

This clonotype was seen a handful of times. V is TRBV5-1 and J is TRBJ2-2; maybe TRBD2 (5 bases). The CDR3 sequence is 13 residues long. Per the germline V gene, CDR1 is SGHRS and CDR2 is YFSETQ. The ends were cut back, 5 bases at V and 3 bases at J, with 8 bases in the middle. The DNA of the CDR3 is TGCGCCAGCAGGGAACTAGACACCGGGGAGCTGTTTTTT. Amino acid sequence: CASRELDTGELFF.

This clonotype was seen at least ten times. The chain uses TRBV15 and TRBJ1-3; D is perhaps TRBD1 (6 bases). The V end was cut by 0 bases, the J end by 0 bases, with 9 bases between. CDR3 length: 16 residues. The germline gives CDR1 LNHNV, CDR2 YYDKDF (reference sequence). The CDR3 here is CATSRDPGASGNTIYF. In DNA, the CDR3 is TGTGCCACCAGCAGAGACCCAGGGGCCTCTGGAAACACCATATATTTT.

This clonotype was seen repeatedly, ten times or more. The CDR3 region is CASSVGAGELFF. CDR3 DNA sequence: TGTGCCAGCAGTGTCGGGGCAGGGGAGCTGTTTTTT. The chain combines TRBV6-1 with TRBJ2-2, with D tentatively TRBD1 or TRBD2 (5 bases each). The V gene's germline CDR1 is MNHNS and CDR2 SASEGT. Deletions cut 4 bases from V and 8 bases from J, with 8 bases between. This CDR3 is 12 amino acids long.

This chain joins TRBV5-6 and TRBJ2-5, with 11 bases aligning to TRBD2. From germline, CDR1 is SGHDT and CDR2 YYEEEE. The V segment lost 4 bases and the J segment 0 bases; nucleotides outside the gene matches: 2. The CDR3 runs to 15 residues. The CDR3 sequence: CASSPGLADQETQYF. The CDR3 coding sequence is TGTGCCAGCAGCCCGGGACTAGCGGACCAAGAGACCCAGTACTTC.

This clonotype was seen ten or more times. This chain joins TRBV9 and TRBJ2-1; 13 bases map to TRBD2. Germline values: CDR1 SGDLS, CDR2 YYNGEE. Losses at the gene ends were 3 bases for V and 9 bases for J; bases not matched to a gene: 15. This CDR3 spans 18 amino acids. The CDR3 nucleotides are TGTGCCAGCAGCGATTCGGGGGGACTAGCGGGAATAATGGGTGAGCAGTTCTTC. Amino acids: CASSDSGGLAGIMGEQFF.

This clonotype appeared many times. The J gene is TRBJ1-2, the V gene TRBV29-1, with no clear D. This CDR3 contains 13 residues. The V gene lost 2 bases and the J gene lost 4 bases, with 11 bases spanning the gap. CDR1 and CDR2 (germline): SQVTM, ANQGSEA. Here the CDR3 reads CSVEIYDRYGYTF. The CDR3 bases are TGCAGCGTTGAAATATACGACCGCTATGGCTACACCTTC.

This clonotype has ten or more counts. The genes are TRBV7-2 and TRBJ2-3; 7 bases fit TRBD2. J lost 2 bases, V lost 7 bases, and 6 bases had no gene match. CDR3 length: 14 amino acids. Germline V lookup: CDR1 SGHTA, CDR2 FQGNSA. Here the CDR3 DNA reads TGTGCCAGCAAGGGAGGGTGGTCCACAGATACGCAGTATTTT. Its protein product is CASKGGWSTDTQYF.

This clonotype has a count of ten or more. This chain links TRBV9 with TRBJ2-3; D possibly matches TRBD1 or TRBD2 (6 bases each). The ends were cut back, 3 bases at V and 6 bases at J, with 17 bases in the middle. The CDR3 length is 15 residues. Germline V gene lookup returns CDR1 SGDLS and CDR2 YYNGEE. CDR3 residues: CASSGPPRGADTQYF. Here the CDR3 DNA reads TGTGCCAGCAGCGGTCCACCTAGGGGGGCGGATACGCAGTATTTT.

This clonotype was seen repeatedly, ten times or more. The DNA for the CDR3 is TGTGCCAGCAGCTTGAAGGAAGGACAGTCCTACGAGCAGTACTTC. This sequence encodes CASSLKEGQSYEQYF. This rearrangement joins TRBV7-9 to TRBJ2-7, with D possibly TRBD1 on 6 matching bases. Germline V gene sequence: CDR1 SEHNR, CDR2 FQNEAQ (reference sequence). The CDR3 is 15 amino acids. Trimming took off 3 bases at V and 1 base at J, with 13 bases between the two ends.